This T cell receptor (beta chain) came from a study of graft-versus-host responses after intestinal transplantation. Turning to the study itself: Multivisceral, liver-intestinal, or isolated intestinal grafts were transplanted into recipients. Once they had received anti-thymocyte globulin induction, all recipients took tacrolimus and steroids for approximately 3 years. General observations from the study: Association was observed between peak circulating GvH clone levels and early post-transplant HvG declines. GvH clones turned up in recipient marrow; some had shown up first in ileum or blood.

Germline V CDR1 and CDR2: SQVTM, ANQGSEA. V was shortened by 7 bases and J by 4 bases, with 10 bases between the two germline ends. This CDR3 spans 11 amino acids. Sequencing was performed with immunoSEQ multiplex PCR; in TCRdb, only in-frame clones are kept and a portion is missing. The sample has under 130,000 clones, roughly 93% seen once. Note on this clone: Its antigen is unidentified.

This sequence was found in a human donor who received an intestinal transplant. This material consisted of unstimulated CD8+ T cells sorted from spleen or lymph node cells, taken before intestinal transplant. The chain carries TRBV29-1 and TRBJ1-1; D unresolved. CDR3 bases: TGCAGCGCCCTCTGGGGCACTGAAGCTTTCTTT. Protein sequence: CSALWGTEAFF. The full variable domain, completed using reference TRBV29-1 and TRBJ1-1, is SAVISQKPSRDICQRGTSLTIQCQVDSQVTMMFWYRQQPGQSLTLIATANQGSEATYESGFVIDKFPISRPNLTFSTLTVSNMSPEDSSIYLCSALWGTEAFFGQGTRLTVV.